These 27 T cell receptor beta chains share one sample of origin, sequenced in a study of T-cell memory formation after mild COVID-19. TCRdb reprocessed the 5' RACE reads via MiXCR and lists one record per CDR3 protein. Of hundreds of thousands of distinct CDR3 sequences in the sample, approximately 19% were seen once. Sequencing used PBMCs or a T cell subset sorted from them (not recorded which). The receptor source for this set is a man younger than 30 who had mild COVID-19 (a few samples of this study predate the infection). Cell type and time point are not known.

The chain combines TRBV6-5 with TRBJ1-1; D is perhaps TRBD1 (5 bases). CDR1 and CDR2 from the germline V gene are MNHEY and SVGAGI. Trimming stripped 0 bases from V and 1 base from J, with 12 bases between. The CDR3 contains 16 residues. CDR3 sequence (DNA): TGTGCCAGCAGTTACTCGAGCCTAGGGGCGAACACTGAAGCTTTCTTT. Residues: CASSYSSLGANTEAFF.

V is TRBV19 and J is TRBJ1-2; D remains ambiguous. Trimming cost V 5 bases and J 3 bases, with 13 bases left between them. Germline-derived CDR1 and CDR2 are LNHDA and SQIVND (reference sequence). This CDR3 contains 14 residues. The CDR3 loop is CASSPDQPDYGYTF. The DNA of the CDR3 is TGTGCCAGTAGTCCCGATCAACCTGACTATGGCTACACCTTC.

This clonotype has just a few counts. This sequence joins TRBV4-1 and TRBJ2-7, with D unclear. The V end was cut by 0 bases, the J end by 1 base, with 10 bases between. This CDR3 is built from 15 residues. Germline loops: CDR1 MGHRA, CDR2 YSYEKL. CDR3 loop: CASSQEPRRSYEQYV. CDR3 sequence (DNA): TGCGCCAGCAGCCAAGAACCCCGCAGGTCCTACGAGCAGTACGTC.

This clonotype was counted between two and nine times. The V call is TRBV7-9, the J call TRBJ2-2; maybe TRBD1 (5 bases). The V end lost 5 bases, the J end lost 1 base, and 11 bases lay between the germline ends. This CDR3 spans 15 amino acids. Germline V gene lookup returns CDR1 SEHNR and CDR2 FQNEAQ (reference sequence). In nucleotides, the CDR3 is TGTGCCAGCAGCAACAGGCTAGGGAACACCGGGGAGCTGTTTTTT. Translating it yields CASSNRLGNTGELFF.

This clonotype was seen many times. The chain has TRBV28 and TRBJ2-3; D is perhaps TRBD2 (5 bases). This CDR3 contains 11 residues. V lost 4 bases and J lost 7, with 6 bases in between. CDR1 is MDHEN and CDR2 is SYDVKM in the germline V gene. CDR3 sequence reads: CASSWEYTQYF. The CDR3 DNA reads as TGTGCCAGCAGTTGGGAGTATACGCAGTATTTT.

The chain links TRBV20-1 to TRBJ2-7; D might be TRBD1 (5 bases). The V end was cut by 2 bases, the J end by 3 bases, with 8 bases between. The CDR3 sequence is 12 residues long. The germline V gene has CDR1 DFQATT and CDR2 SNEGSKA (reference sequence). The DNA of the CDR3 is TGCAGTGCTAGACCGACAGTCTACGAGCAGTACGTC. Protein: CSARPTVYEQYV.

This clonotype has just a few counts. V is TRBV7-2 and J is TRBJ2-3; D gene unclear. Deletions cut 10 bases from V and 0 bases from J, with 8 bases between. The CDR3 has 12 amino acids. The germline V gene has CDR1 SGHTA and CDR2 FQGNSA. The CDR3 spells CATTSSTDTQYF. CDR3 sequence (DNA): TGTGCCACCACCTCGAGCACAGATACGCAGTATTTT. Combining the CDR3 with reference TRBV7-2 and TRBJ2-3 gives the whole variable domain GAGVSQSPSNKVTEKGKDVELRCDPISGHTALYWYRQSLGQGLEFLIYFQGNSAPDKSGLPSDRFSAERTGGSVSTLTIQRTQQEDSAVYLCATTSSTDTQYFGPGTRLTVL.

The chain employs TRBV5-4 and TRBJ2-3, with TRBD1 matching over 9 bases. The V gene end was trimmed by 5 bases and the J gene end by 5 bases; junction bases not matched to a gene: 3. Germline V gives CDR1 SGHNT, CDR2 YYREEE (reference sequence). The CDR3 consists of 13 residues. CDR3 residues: CASRRTGEDTQYF. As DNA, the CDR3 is TGTGCCAGCAGGCGGACAGGGGAAGATACGCAGTATTTT.

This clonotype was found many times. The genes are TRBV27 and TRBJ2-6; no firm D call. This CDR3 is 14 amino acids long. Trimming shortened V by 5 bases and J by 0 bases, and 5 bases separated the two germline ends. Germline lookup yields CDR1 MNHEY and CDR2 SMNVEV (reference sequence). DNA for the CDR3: TGTGCCAGCAGTAGGGTCTCTGGGGCCAACGTCCTGACTTTC. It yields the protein CASSRVSGANVLTF.

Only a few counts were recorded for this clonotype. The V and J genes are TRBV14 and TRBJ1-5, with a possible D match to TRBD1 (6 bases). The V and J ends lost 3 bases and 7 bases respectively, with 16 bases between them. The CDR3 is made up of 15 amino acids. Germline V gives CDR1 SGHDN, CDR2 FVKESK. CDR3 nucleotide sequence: TGTGCCAGCAGCCAGGGCAGGGGTTTGAGGCAGCCCCAGCATTTT. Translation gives CASSQGRGLRQPQHF.

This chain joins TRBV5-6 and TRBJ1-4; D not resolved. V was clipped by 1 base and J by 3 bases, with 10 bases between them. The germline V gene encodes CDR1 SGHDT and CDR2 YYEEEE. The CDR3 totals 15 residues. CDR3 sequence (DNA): TGTGCCAGCAGCTTGCGTCGGGCGTCTAATGAAAAACTGTTTTTT. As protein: CASSLRRASNEKLFF.

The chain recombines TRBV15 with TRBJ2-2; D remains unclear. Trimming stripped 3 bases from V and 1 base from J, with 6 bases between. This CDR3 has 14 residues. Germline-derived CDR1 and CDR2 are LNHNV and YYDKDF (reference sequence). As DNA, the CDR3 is TGTGCCACCAGCAGGACCGAGAACACCGGGGAGCTGTTTTTT. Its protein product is CATSRTENTGELFF.

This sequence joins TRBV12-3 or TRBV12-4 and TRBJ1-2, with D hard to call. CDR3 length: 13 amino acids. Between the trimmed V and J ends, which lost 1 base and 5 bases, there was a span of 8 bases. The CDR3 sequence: CASSLVSGYGYTF. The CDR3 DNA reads TGTGCCAGCAGTTTAGTGTCCGGTTATGGCTACACCTTC.

CDR3 coding DNA: TGCGCCAGCAGCCGCACACAGGGGACAGAGGGCTACGAGCAGTACTTC. Translating it yields CASSRTQGTEGYEQYF. The chain carries TRBV4-1 and TRBJ2-7; 7 bases fit TRBD1. Germline lookup yields CDR1 MGHRA and CDR2 YSYEKL. There are 16 residues in the CDR3. V gave up 4 bases and J gave up 3 bases; unmatched junction bases: 12.

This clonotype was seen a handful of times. The CDR3 DNA reads TGTGCCAGCAGCCAAGAAAAAGCGGGGGGATTTTACAATGAGCAGTTCTTC. This sequence encodes CASSQEKAGGFYNEQFF. The chain carries TRBV4-2 and TRBJ2-1, with 9 positions matching TRBD2. Germline assignment: CDR1 LGHNA and CDR2 YNFKEQ. CDR3 size: 17 residues. With V trimmed by 0 bases and J by 4 bases, 7 bases remained unmatched.

CDR3 nucleotides: TGCGCCAGCAGCCATGGGGACAGGGCGAATGAGCAGTTCTTC. Translating it yields CASSHGDRANEQFF. V gene TRBV4-3 combines with J gene TRBJ2-1, with TRBD1 identical over 9 bases. The CDR3 is made up of 14 amino acids. Trimming at V came to 3 bases and at J to 7 bases, leaving 4 bases not matched to a gene. Germline loops: CDR1 LGHNA, CDR2 YSLEER.

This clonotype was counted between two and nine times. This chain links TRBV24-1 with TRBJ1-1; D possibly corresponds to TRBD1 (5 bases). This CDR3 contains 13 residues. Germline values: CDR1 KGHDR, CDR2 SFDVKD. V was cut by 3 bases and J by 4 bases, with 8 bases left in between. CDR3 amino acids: CATSDKGSTEAFF. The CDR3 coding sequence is TGTGCCACCAGTGATAAGGGGAGCACTGAAGCTTTCTTT.

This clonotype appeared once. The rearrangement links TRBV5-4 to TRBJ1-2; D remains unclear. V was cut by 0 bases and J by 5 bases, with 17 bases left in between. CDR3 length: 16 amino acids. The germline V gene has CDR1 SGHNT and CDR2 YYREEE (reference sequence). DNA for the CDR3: TGTGCCAGCAGCTTGGTTCATTGGGAGCGGGGATATGGCTACACCTTC. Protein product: CASSLVHWERGYGYTF.

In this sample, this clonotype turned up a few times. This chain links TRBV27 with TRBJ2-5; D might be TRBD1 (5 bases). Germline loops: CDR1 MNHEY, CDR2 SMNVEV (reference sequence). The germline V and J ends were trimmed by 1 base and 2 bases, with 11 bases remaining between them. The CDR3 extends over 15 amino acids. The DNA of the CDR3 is TGTGCCAGCAGTTTATACCTGGGGCCACAAGAGACCCAGTACTTC. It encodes CASSLYLGPQETQYF.

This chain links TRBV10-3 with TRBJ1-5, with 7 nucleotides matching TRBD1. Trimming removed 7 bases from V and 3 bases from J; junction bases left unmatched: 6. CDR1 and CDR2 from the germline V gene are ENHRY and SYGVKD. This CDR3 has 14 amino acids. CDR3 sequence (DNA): TGTGCCATCAATACACAGGGGCTCAATCAGCCCCAGCATTTT. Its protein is CAINTQGLNQPQHF.

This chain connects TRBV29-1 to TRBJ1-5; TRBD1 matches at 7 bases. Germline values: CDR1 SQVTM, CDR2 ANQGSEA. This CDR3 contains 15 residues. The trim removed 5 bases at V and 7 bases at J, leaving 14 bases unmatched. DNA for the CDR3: TGCAGCGTTCTGCTTACCGACAGGGCTCGGCAGCCCCAGCATTTT. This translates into CSVLLTDRARQPQHF.

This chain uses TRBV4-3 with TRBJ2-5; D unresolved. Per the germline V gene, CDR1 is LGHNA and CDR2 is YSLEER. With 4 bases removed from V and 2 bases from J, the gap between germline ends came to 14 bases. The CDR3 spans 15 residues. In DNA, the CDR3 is TGCGCCAGCAGCCCCCGGGCCGTCGCGCAAGAGACCCAGTACTTC. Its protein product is CASSPRAVAQETQYF.

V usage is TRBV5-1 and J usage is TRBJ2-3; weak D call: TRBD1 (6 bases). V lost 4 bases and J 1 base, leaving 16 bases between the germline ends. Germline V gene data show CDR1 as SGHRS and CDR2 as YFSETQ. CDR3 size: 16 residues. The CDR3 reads CASSPGQTDGTDTQYF. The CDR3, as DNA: TGCGCCAGCAGCCCCGGACAGACTGACGGCACAGATACGCAGTATTTT.

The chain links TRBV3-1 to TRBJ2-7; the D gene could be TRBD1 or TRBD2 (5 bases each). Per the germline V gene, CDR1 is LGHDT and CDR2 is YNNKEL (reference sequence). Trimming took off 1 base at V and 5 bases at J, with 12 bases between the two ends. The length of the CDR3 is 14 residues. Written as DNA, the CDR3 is TGTGCCAGCAGCCAAGTCCCCGGGGCGGACGAGCAGTACGTC. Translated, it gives CASSQVPGADEQYV.

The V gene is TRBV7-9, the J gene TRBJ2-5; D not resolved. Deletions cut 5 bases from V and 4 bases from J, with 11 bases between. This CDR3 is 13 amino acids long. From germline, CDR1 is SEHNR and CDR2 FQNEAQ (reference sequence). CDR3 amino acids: CASSANTGETQYF. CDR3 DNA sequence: TGTGCCAGCAGCGCTAACACTGGAGAGACCCAGTACTTC.

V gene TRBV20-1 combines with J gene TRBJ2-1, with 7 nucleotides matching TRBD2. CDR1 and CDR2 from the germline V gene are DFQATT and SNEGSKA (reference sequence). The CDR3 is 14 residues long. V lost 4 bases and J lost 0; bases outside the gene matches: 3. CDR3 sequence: CSANGGNSYNEQFF. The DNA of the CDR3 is TGCAGTGCTAACGGGGGGAACTCCTACAATGAGCAGTTCTTC.

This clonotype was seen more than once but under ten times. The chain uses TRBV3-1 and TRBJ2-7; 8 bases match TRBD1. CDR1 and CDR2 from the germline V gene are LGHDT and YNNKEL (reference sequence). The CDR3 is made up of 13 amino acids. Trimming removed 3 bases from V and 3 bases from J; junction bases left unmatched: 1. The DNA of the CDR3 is TGTGCCAGCAGCCACGACAGGGGCTACGAGCAGTACGTC. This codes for CASSHDRGYEQYV.